The 9 T cell receptor beta chains given below trace back to one sample, sequenced in a study of shared clonotypes between healthy human individuals. The method was immunoSEQ multiplex PCR; TCRdb's version includes in-frame clones alone and lacks a portion of them. The sample consists of approximately 500,000 clones, 90% to 97% of them appearing once. The sample consisted of naive CD4+ T cells sorted from blood. Subset specified: CD45RA+ positively selected. The origin of the receptors is a woman aged 25-40 years in good health.

This chain connects TRBV10-3 to TRBJ2-3; TRBD2 aligns across 16 bases. The CDR3 runs 17 residues. The V gene end was trimmed by 3 bases and the J gene end by 5 bases; junction bases not matched to a gene: 5. CDR1 and CDR2 from the germline V gene are ENHRY and SYGVKD. The CDR3 bases are TGTGCCATCAGTGACGGGACTAGCGGGAGGGCTGTAGATACGCAGTATTTT. Encoded protein: CAISDGTSGRAVDTQYF.

V and J are TRBV5-1 and TRBJ2-2; D uncertain. CDR1 is SGHRS and CDR2 is YFSETQ in the germline V gene. This CDR3 region has 15 residues. The V and J ends lost 1 base and 1 base respectively, with 8 bases between them. The CDR3 DNA follows: TGCGCCAGCAGCTTGAACCAAAAGAACACCGGGGAGCTGTTTTTT. This encodes CASSLNQKNTGELFF. The full variable domain, with the rest looked up from reference TRBV5-1 and TRBJ2-2, is KAGVTQTPRYLIKTRGQQVTLSCSPISGHRSVSWYQQTPGQGLQFLFEYFSETQRNKGNFPGRFSGRQFSNSRSEMNVSTLELGDSALYLCASSLNQKNTGELFFGEGSRLTVL.

The chain uses TRBV5-1 and TRBJ1-2, with D hard to call. Germline V gene sequence: CDR1 SGHRS, CDR2 YFSETQ. V was pared by 6 bases and J by 4 bases, with 25 bases between. The CDR3 has 17 residues. The CDR3 reads CASKYTPASLRGYGYTF. The DNA for the CDR3 is TGCGCCAGCAAATATACCCCGGCCAGTCTACGGGGCTATGGCTACACCTTC.

This chain joins TRBV19 and TRBJ2-1, with D perhaps assigned TRBD1 or TRBD2 (6 bases each). Trimming took off 10 bases at V and 6 bases at J, with 19 bases between the two ends. This CDR3 spans 14 amino acids. Germline V CDR1 and CDR2: LNHDA, SQIVND (reference sequence). DNA of the CDR3: TGTGCCACCAGAAGGGGGGCAAACTCCAATGAGCAGTTCTTC. Its protein product is CATRRGANSNEQFF.

As regards this clone: This specimen includes other DNA sequences encoding the same CDR3. The CDR3 reads CASSLGLAGVNEQFF. The CDR3, as DNA: TGCGCCAGCAGCCTGGGACTAGCGGGAGTCAATGAGCAGTTCTTC. The chain carries TRBV5-1 and TRBJ2-1, with 14 positions matching TRBD2. The V gene's germline CDR1 is SGHRS and CDR2 YFSETQ. The CDR3 totals 15 residues. Unmatched junction bases numbered 3, after V lost 4 bases and J lost 6 bases. Full variable domain (remainder filled in from reference TRBV5-1 and TRBJ2-1): KAGVTQTPRYLIKTRGQQVTLSCSPISGHRSVSWYQQTPGQGLQFLFEYFSETQRNKGNFPGRFSGRQFSNSRSEMNVSTLELGDSALYLCASSLGLAGVNEQFFGPGTRLTVL.

The chain has TRBV21-1 and TRBJ2-3; the listed D gene, TRBD2, was not tested against the DNA. TRBV21-1 is a recognized pseudogene. The CDR3 contains 19 residues. The CDR3 sequence is CASSAPGTRSAASTDTQYF. CDR3 sequence (DNA): TGTGCCAGCAGCGCCCCCGGGACTAGGTCAGCGGCTAGCACAGATACGCAGTATTTT.

The chain combines TRBV15 with TRBJ2-1, with TRBD1 as a possible D gene (6 bases). Trimming left V 3 bases short and J 13 bases short, with 10 bases between. Germline assignment: CDR1 LNHNV and CDR2 YYDKDF (reference sequence). This CDR3 has 11 residues. The CDR3 protein is CATSSYRVQFF. The CDR3 DNA reads as TGTGCCACCAGCAGTTACAGGGTACAGTTCTTC.

The chain uses TRBV9 and TRBJ1-2; 11 nucleotides line up with TRBD1. The CDR3 has 14 residues. Germline V gives CDR1 SGDLS, CDR2 YYNGEE. With 6 bases clipped from V and 8 bases from J, the junction kept 9 bases outside the gene matches. CDR3 in DNA: TGTGCCAGCACAGGACAGGGGGCCTCCGGAGGCTACACCTTC. Translated: CASTGQGASGGYTF. Drawing the rest from reference TRBV9 and TRBJ1-2, the complete variable domain is DSGVTQTPKHLITATGQRVTLRCSPRSGDLSVYWYQQSLDQGLQFLIQYYNGEERAKGNILERFSAQQFPDLHSELNLSSLELGDSALYFCASTGQGASGGYTFGSGTRLTVV.

The rearrangement joins TRBV5-1 to TRBJ2-7, with TRBD2 identical over 12 bases. The CDR3 loop spans 18 amino acids. CDR1 is SGHRS, CDR2 YFSETQ, per germline. J gave up 5 bases and V 1 base, and 13 bases lay outside the gene matches. CDR3: CASSLFPTSGRTRNEQYF. The CDR3 DNA is TGCGCCAGCAGCTTGTTTCCCACTAGCGGGAGGACCCGTAACGAGCAGTACTTC.